This entry describes one T cell receptor (beta chain). Between the trimmed V and J ends, which lost 5 bases and 1 base, there was a span of 14 bases. The CDR3 is made up of 15 amino acids. The germline gives CDR1 LNHNV, CDR2 YYDKDF (reference sequence). This entry is derived from a study of graft-versus-host responses after intestinal transplantation. Study details: After anti-thymocyte globulin induction, recipients took tacrolimus and steroids for around 3 years.

Here immunoSEQ multiplex PCR was the method, and the copy in TCRdb shows in-frame clones only, minus some. Here the sample spans approximately 12,000 clones, nearly 95% being singletons. This clonotype originated in a human patient who received an intestinal transplant, so some T cells may come from the graft donor. The sequencing used PBMCs, collected 109 days after intestinal transplant. The rearrangement links TRBV15 to TRBJ1-1; D remains ambiguous. The CDR3 sequence: CATSSRGRPNTEAFF. CDR3 nucleotides: TGTGCCACCAGCTCCCGCGGCAGGCCGAACACTGAAGCTTTCTTT.